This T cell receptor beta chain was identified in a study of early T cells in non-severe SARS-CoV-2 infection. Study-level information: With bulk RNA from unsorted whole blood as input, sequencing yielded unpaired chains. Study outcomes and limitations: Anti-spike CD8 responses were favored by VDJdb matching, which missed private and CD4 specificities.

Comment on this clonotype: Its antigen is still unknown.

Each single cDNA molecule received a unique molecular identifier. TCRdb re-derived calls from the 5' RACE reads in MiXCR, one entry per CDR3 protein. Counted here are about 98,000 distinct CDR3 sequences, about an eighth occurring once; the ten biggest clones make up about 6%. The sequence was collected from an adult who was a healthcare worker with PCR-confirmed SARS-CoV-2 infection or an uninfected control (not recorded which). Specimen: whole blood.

The CDR3 DNA reads TGCGCCAGCAGCCAAGGGGCACAAACAACTAATGAAAAACTGTTTTTT. Translating gives CASSQGAQTTNEKLFF. This chain joins TRBV4-1 and TRBJ1-4; no clear D gene. The V end was cut by 1 base, the J end by 0 bases, with 9 bases between. The CDR3 totals 16 residues. CDR1 is MGHRA and CDR2 is YSYEKL in the germline V gene.